This is a list of T cell receptor beta chains from one sample in a study of beta chain features in type 1 diabetes. The method was immunoSEQ multiplex PCR; TCRdb's version includes in-frame clones alone and lacks a portion of them. The table records roughly 28,000 clones, less than 60% of them present only once. The specimen sequenced was Tregs from blood. The source is a young woman with type 1 diabetes. Each CDR3 is given with its conserved first and last residue. D genes are given only for firm matches. Size is stated for part of the rows, as once, few or many counts, or as a class when the clone is expanded.

cdr3_nt: TGCAGCACCGGGACTAGTTGGTTCTTC; cdr3_aa: CSTGTSWFF; clone_size: few; d_call: TRBD2; j_call: TRBJ2-1; v_call: TRBV29-1
cdr3_nt: TGTGCCAGCAATAGGTATACGGGAGGGAAAAACGAGCAGTACTTC; cdr3_aa: CASNRYTGGKNEQYF; clone_size: few; d_call: TRBD2; j_call: TRBJ2-7; v_call: TRBV28
cdr3_nt: TGTGCCAGCAGCTTAAACACCGACTATGGCTACACCTTC; cdr3_aa: CASSLNTDYGYTF; clone_size: NA; d_call: NA; j_call: TRBJ1-2; v_call: TRBV7-3
cdr3_nt: TGTGCCAGCGGGACAGGGTTCGGCGGCTACACCTTC; cdr3_aa: CASGTGFGGYTF; clone_size: NA; d_call: TRBD1; j_call: TRBJ1-2; v_call: TRBV27
cdr3_nt: TGCAGCCCCCGCCGCACTAGCGGGCAACAGTATTTT; cdr3_aa: CSPRRTSGQQYF; clone_size: NA; d_call: TRBD2; j_call: TRBJ2-3; v_call: TRBV29-1
cdr3_nt: TGTGCTAGTGGTTTGGTCAGGGAACTGTTTTTT; cdr3_aa: CASGLVRELFF; clone_size: NA; d_call: NA; j_call: TRBJ1-4; v_call: TRBV12-5
cdr3_nt: TGTGCCAGTAGTATCCACCGAGTCGGAGATACGCAGTATTTT; cdr3_aa: CASSIHRVGDTQYF; clone_size: NA; d_call: NA; j_call: TRBJ2-3; v_call: TRBV19
cdr3_nt: TGTGCCAGCAGCTTGCTCGGGACACCCACCTATGGCTACACCTTC; cdr3_aa: CASSLLGTPTYGYTF; clone_size: NA; d_call: NA; j_call: TRBJ1-2; v_call: TRBV5-5
cdr3_nt: TGTGCCAGCTCACCGCGGGGCTTCGCCGGCGACGAGCAGTACTTC; cdr3_aa: CASSPRGFAGDEQYF; clone_size: once; d_call: NA; j_call: TRBJ2-7; v_call: TRBV18
cdr3_nt: TGTGCCAGCAGTGAACAGGGGTCTCGGTTGCGCTATGGCTACACCTTC; cdr3_aa: CASSEQGSRLRYGYTF; clone_size: NA; d_call: NA; j_call: TRBJ1-2; v_call: TRBV6-1
cdr3_nt: TGTGCCAGCAGGAATAGAGTTAATGAAAAACTGTTTTTT; cdr3_aa: CASRNRVNEKLFF; clone_size: few; d_call: NA; j_call: TRBJ1-4; v_call: TRBV2
cdr3_nt: TGTGCCAGCAGTGAAGACAGAAGCAATCAGCCCCAGCATTTT; cdr3_aa: CASSEDRSNQPQHF; clone_size: NA; d_call: NA; j_call: TRBJ1-5; v_call: TRBV6-1
cdr3_nt: TGTGCCAGCAGTGATGGAGGCTACAATGAGCAGTTCTTC; cdr3_aa: CASSDGGYNEQFF; clone_size: NA; d_call: NA; j_call: TRBJ2-1; v_call: TRBV2
cdr3_nt: TGCGCCAGCAGTCAATCGGGAGTCTCGGGCACTGAAGCTTTCTTT; cdr3_aa: CASSQSGVSGTEAFF; clone_size: few; d_call: NA; j_call: TRBJ1-1; v_call: TRBV23-1
cdr3_nt: TGTGCCAGCAGTCGGACAAACTTGGAGACCCAGTACTTC; cdr3_aa: CASSRTNLETQYF; clone_size: NA; d_call: NA; j_call: TRBJ2-5; v_call: TRBV11-2
cdr3_nt: TGTGCCAGCAGCCGAGCGGGAGCGGCCGCCGGGGAGCTGTTTTTT; cdr3_aa: CASSRAGAAAGELFF; clone_size: NA; d_call: TRBD2; j_call: TRBJ2-2; v_call: TRBV9
cdr3_nt: TGCAGCGTTTCGGGAGTAAGCGGCGAGGGATGGGATACGCAGTATTTT; cdr3_aa: CSVSGVSGEGWDTQYF; clone_size: few; d_call: NA; j_call: TRBJ2-3; v_call: TRBV29-1
cdr3_nt: TGTGCCAGCTCACCATCCGGTGTTGGTTACAATGAGCAGTTCTTC; cdr3_aa: CASSPSGVGYNEQFF; clone_size: few; d_call: NA; j_call: TRBJ2-1; v_call: TRBV18
cdr3_nt: TGTGCCAGCAGTACTCAGGACAGTCCAGCGAAGGGGGAGACCCAGTACTTC; cdr3_aa: CASSTQDSPAKGETQYF; clone_size: few; d_call: NA; j_call: TRBJ2-5; v_call: TRBV25-1
cdr3_nt: TGCAGCGTTGCAGCCGGGCCGGGGACAGATACGCAGTATTTT; cdr3_aa: CSVAAGPGTDTQYF; clone_size: few; d_call: NA; j_call: TRBJ2-3; v_call: TRBV29-1
cdr3_nt: TGCGCCAGCAGCCCTACTCCTGGGGCCAACGTCCTGACTTTC; cdr3_aa: CASSPTPGANVLTF; clone_size: NA; d_call: NA; j_call: TRBJ2-6; v_call: TRBV5-1
cdr3_nt: TGTGCCAGCAGCGTCGACAGGGGTCCAGGGCCCCAGCATTTT; cdr3_aa: CASSVDRGPGPQHF; clone_size: once; d_call: TRBD1; j_call: TRBJ1-5; v_call: TRBV9
cdr3_nt: TGTGCCAGCAGTTTAATAAGGGGTCGGTGGACTGAAGCTTTCTTT; cdr3_aa: CASSLIRGRWTEAFF; clone_size: NA; d_call: NA; j_call: TRBJ1-1; v_call: TRBV27
cdr3_nt: TGTGCCAGCAGCCTATCAGCGGGTCCCCTTAATGAGCAGTTCTTC; cdr3_aa: CASSLSAGPLNEQFF; clone_size: NA; d_call: NA; j_call: TRBJ2-1; v_call: TRBV7-3
cdr3_nt: TGTGCCAGCAGCCAATTTGGACTCCTCCAAGAGACCCAGTACTTC; cdr3_aa: CASSQFGLLQETQYF; clone_size: NA; d_call: NA; j_call: TRBJ2-5; v_call: TRBV16
cdr3_nt: TGTGCCAGCAGTACCTCGGGACAGTGGGGGATGAGTAGCAATCAGCCCCAGCATTTT; cdr3_aa: CASSTSGQWGMSSNQPQHF; clone_size: once; d_call: TRBD1; j_call: TRBJ1-5; v_call: TRBV27
cdr3_nt: TGTGCCAGCAGCCTCCGACAGGGGAGCTCTGGAAACACCATATATTTT; cdr3_aa: CASSLRQGSSGNTIYF; clone_size: NA; d_call: TRBD1; j_call: TRBJ1-3; v_call: TRBV11-3
cdr3_nt: TGCGCCAGCAGCCAAGTGGATATGGGACTAGCCACCGGGGAGCTGTTTTTT; cdr3_aa: CASSQVDMGLATGELFF; clone_size: NA; d_call: TRBD2; j_call: TRBJ2-2; v_call: TRBV4-1
cdr3_nt: TGTGCCAGCAGCTTGTACCGGGAGGGGGATACGCAGTATTTT; cdr3_aa: CASSLYREGDTQYF; clone_size: NA; d_call: TRBD2; j_call: TRBJ2-3; v_call: TRBV11-2
cdr3_nt: TGTGCCAGCAGGCAAGGGGGCCTGAGCACTGAAGCTTTCTTT; cdr3_aa: CASRQGGLSTEAFF; clone_size: NA; d_call: TRBD1; j_call: TRBJ1-1; v_call: TRBV5-6
cdr3_nt: TGCGCCAGCAGCTTTAAGAACACCGGGGAGCTGTTTTTT; cdr3_aa: CASSFKNTGELFF; clone_size: few; d_call: NA; j_call: TRBJ2-2; v_call: TRBV5-1
cdr3_nt: TGTGCCAGCAGCCCCAACAGCCTCTCTGGGGCCAACGTCCTGACTTTC; cdr3_aa: CASSPNSLSGANVLTF; clone_size: NA; d_call: NA; j_call: TRBJ2-6; v_call: TRBV7-3
cdr3_nt: TGCGCCAGCAGCCAACGAAGCATCACCGGGGAGCTGTTTTTT; cdr3_aa: CASSQRSITGELFF; clone_size: few; d_call: NA; j_call: TRBJ2-2; v_call: TRBV4-1
cdr3_nt: TGTGCCTGGAGTGTACCCAACAGAGCCTACGAGCAGTACTTC; cdr3_aa: CAWSVPNRAYEQYF; clone_size: few; d_call: NA; j_call: TRBJ2-7; v_call: TRBV30
cdr3_nt: TGCGCCAGCAGTGGTTCTAGCGGGAGGGCCGGATTCTCCTACAATGAGCAGTTCTTC; cdr3_aa: CASSGSSGRAGFSYNEQFF; clone_size: NA; d_call: TRBD2; j_call: TRBJ2-1; v_call: TRBV10-1
cdr3_nt: TGTGCCAGCAGCCCAGGGAAGGGCGGGAACAATGAGCAGTTCTTC; cdr3_aa: CASSPGKGGNNEQFF; clone_size: few; d_call: NA; j_call: TRBJ2-1; v_call: TRBV11-2
cdr3_nt: TGCGCCAGCAGCTCCGGGTCCTTAAATACAGATACGCAGTATTTT; cdr3_aa: CASSSGSLNTDTQYF; clone_size: once; d_call: NA; j_call: TRBJ2-3; v_call: TRBV5-1
cdr3_nt: TGTGCCAGCAGACCCAGGGTGGCTGGCTACACCTTC; cdr3_aa: CASRPRVAGYTF; clone_size: NA; d_call: NA; j_call: TRBJ1-2; v_call: TRBV6-6
cdr3_nt: TGTGCCACCAGCAGAGAACTGGGACTAAGTAATGAGCAGTTCTTC; cdr3_aa: CATSRELGLSNEQFF; clone_size: few; d_call: TRBD2; j_call: TRBJ2-1; v_call: TRBV15
cdr3_nt: TGTGCCAGCAGCCAGCAAGGGACTAGTTTAAATGAGCAGTTCTTC; cdr3_aa: CASSQQGTSLNEQFF; clone_size: once; d_call: TRBD2; j_call: TRBJ2-1; v_call: TRBV16
cdr3_nt: TGTGCCAGCAGTGAAGTCGCGGGGTACCCGGGTCAGTATTTT; cdr3_aa: CASSEVAGYPGQYF; clone_size: NA; d_call: NA; j_call: TRBJ2-3; v_call: TRBV2
cdr3_nt: TGTGCCAGCAGTTTAAATTACTTCCAGGGCACAGATACGCAGTATTTT; cdr3_aa: CASSLNYFQGTDTQYF; clone_size: NA; d_call: NA; j_call: TRBJ2-3; v_call: TRBV27
cdr3_nt: TGTGCCAGCAGCTTGGCGGTGAACTATGGCTACACCTTC; cdr3_aa: CASSLAVNYGYTF; clone_size: NA; d_call: NA; j_call: TRBJ1-2; v_call: TRBV5-4
cdr3_nt: TGTGCCTGGAGTGGACAGGGGGCGCATGGCTACACCTTC; cdr3_aa: CAWSGQGAHGYTF; clone_size: few; d_call: TRBD1; j_call: TRBJ1-2; v_call: TRBV30
cdr3_nt: TGTGCCAGCAGTTACGGACTAGCGCGTCGCAATGAGCAGTTCTTC; cdr3_aa: CASSYGLARRNEQFF; clone_size: NA; d_call: TRBD2; j_call: TRBJ2-1; v_call: TRBV6-5
cdr3_nt: TGCAGCGTCTCCGAGGGGGGGGAGACCCAGTACTTC; cdr3_aa: CSVSEGGETQYF; clone_size: few; d_call: NA; j_call: TRBJ2-5; v_call: TRBV29-1
cdr3_nt: TGTGCCAGCAGCGGGAGGGGATACAATGAGCAGTTCTTC; cdr3_aa: CASSGRGYNEQFF; clone_size: NA; d_call: TRBD2; j_call: TRBJ2-1; v_call: TRBV27
cdr3_nt: TGTGCCAGCAGCCAAGTATCCTACAATGAGCAGTTCTTC; cdr3_aa: CASSQVSYNEQFF; clone_size: few; d_call: NA; j_call: TRBJ2-1; v_call: TRBV14
cdr3_nt: TGTGCCAGCATCCACCGGCTAGCAAGGAGCTACGAGCAGTACTTC; cdr3_aa: CASIHRLARSYEQYF; clone_size: NA; d_call: NA; j_call: TRBJ2-7; v_call: TRBV28
cdr3_nt: TGTGCCAGTACGGCTAGCGGGAGTAGTGAGCAGTTCTTC; cdr3_aa: CASTASGSSEQFF; clone_size: NA; d_call: TRBD2; j_call: TRBJ2-1; v_call: TRBV19
cdr3_nt: TGTGCCAGCAGTTTATGGGGAGGGGTATCCAATGAGCAGTTCTTC; cdr3_aa: CASSLWGGVSNEQFF; clone_size: NA; d_call: TRBD2; j_call: TRBJ2-1; v_call: TRBV28
cdr3_nt: TGTGCCAGCAGCCAGGGTGGGACCGGGGAGCTGTTTTTT; cdr3_aa: CASSQGGTGELFF; clone_size: few; d_call: NA; j_call: TRBJ2-2; v_call: TRBV5-4
cdr3_nt: TGTGCCAGCAGCCTAAGACAGGGGGGAGAAACCGGGGAGCTGTTTTTT; cdr3_aa: CASSLRQGGETGELFF; clone_size: NA; d_call: TRBD1; j_call: TRBJ2-2; v_call: TRBV11-1
cdr3_nt: TGTGCCAGCAATCCCCTTGTGGGAGTCACCGGGGAGCTGTTTTTT; cdr3_aa: CASNPLVGVTGELFF; clone_size: NA; d_call: NA; j_call: TRBJ2-2; v_call: TRBV6-1
cdr3_nt: TGTGCCAGCAGCTTATCGGGAGGATCATACAATGAGCAGTTCTTC; cdr3_aa: CASSLSGGSYNEQFF; clone_size: NA; d_call: TRBD2; j_call: TRBJ2-1; v_call: TRBV7-2
cdr3_nt: TGTGCCAGCAAAGGGGGTCAGACAGTTGACAATGAGCAGTTCTTC; cdr3_aa: CASKGGQTVDNEQFF; clone_size: NA; d_call: NA; j_call: TRBJ2-1; v_call: TRBV2
cdr3_nt: TGTGCCAGCAGCCAAGTGCGGTGGAGTGAAAAACTGTTTTTT; cdr3_aa: CASSQVRWSEKLFF; clone_size: NA; d_call: NA; j_call: TRBJ1-4; v_call: TRBV6-5
cdr3_nt: TGTGCCAGCACAGAGGGATGGACGTCGGGTGAGACCCAGTACTTC; cdr3_aa: CASTEGWTSGETQYF; clone_size: NA; d_call: NA; j_call: TRBJ2-5; v_call: TRBV2
cdr3_nt: TGTGCCAGCAGCCAAGAGGGGGACAGGGAGACCCAGTACTTC; cdr3_aa: CASSQEGDRETQYF; clone_size: NA; d_call: TRBD1; j_call: TRBJ2-5; v_call: TRBV14
cdr3_nt: TGTGCCAGCAGCTTAAATTCCCCAGGGTCCTCCTACGAGCAGTACTTC; cdr3_aa: CASSLNSPGSSYEQYF; clone_size: NA; d_call: NA; j_call: TRBJ2-7; v_call: TRBV7-3